A selection of T cell receptor beta chains follows, all from one sample in a study of blood T cells in healthy people across ages. One entry per CDR3 protein, called by TCRdb with MiXCR from the 5' RACE reads. Of over 600,000 distinct CDR3 sequences in the sample, around 43% were seen once. Sequencing was carried out using blood. The receptors come from a man at least 80 years old in good health. Both conserved end residues are part of each CDR3. D genes are given only for firm matches. A clone size is listed for some rows: how often the clone was seen (once, few, many), or a class if it is expanded.

V: TRBV9; size: few; J: TRBJ1-6; D: TRBD1; CDR3: CASSGGQGANSPLHF; DNA: TGTGCCAGCAGCGGAGGTCAGGGGGCTAATTCACCCCTCCACTTT
V: TRBV7-6; size: .; J: TRBJ2-3; D: TRBD2; CDR3: CASSLAGGRAFRPSTDTQYF; DNA: TGTGCCAGCAGCTTAGCTGGCGGGAGGGCCTTTCGTCCTAGCACAGATACGCAGTATTTT
V: TRBV6-5; size: many; J: TRBJ2-5; D: .; CDR3: CASSYAGGPQETQYF; DNA: TGTGCCAGCAGTTACGCCGGGGGCCCTCAAGAGACCCAGTACTTC
V: TRBV28; size: .; J: TRBJ2-7; D: TRBD2; CDR3: CASSLGLAGVRNEQYF; DNA: TGTGCCAGCAGTTTGGGACTAGCGGGAGTCCGCAATGAGCAGTACTTC
V: TRBV25-1; size: few; J: TRBJ2-3; D: .; CDR3: CASSENPTDTQYF; DNA: TGTGCCAGCAGTGAAAACCCGACAGATACGCAGTATTTT
V: TRBV28; size: many; J: TRBJ2-6; D: TRBD2; CDR3: CASMREPSGANVLTF; DNA: TGTGCCAGCATGCGGGAGCCCTCTGGGGCCAACGTCCTGACTTTC
V: TRBV12-3/TRBV12-4; size: .; J: TRBJ2-7; D: .; CDR3: CASSFLDEQYF; DNA: TGTGCCAGCAGTTTTTTAGACGAGCAGTACTTC
V: TRBV29-1; size: few; J: TRBJ2-3; D: .; CDR3: CSVDGGRITDTQYF; DNA: TGCAGCGTTGATGGGGGGCGAATCACAGATACGCAGTATTTT
V: TRBV20-1; size: .; J: TRBJ1-2; D: TRBD1; CDR3: CSARRQGDDGYTF; DNA: TGCAGTGCTAGAAGACAGGGGGACGATGGCTACACCTTC
V: TRBV4-1; size: few; J: TRBJ1-2; D: .; CDR3: CASSQRAGDKGYTF; DNA: TGCGCCAGCAGCCAAAGGGCAGGGGATAAGGGCTACACCTTC
V: TRBV7-2; size: .; J: TRBJ2-7; D: .; CDR3: CASSPWTVTYEQYF; DNA: TGTGCCAGCAGCCCGTGGACTGTAACCTACGAGCAGTACTTC
V: TRBV5-5; size: .; J: TRBJ2-6; D: .; CDR3: CASSLEVGANVLTF; DNA: TGTGCCAGCAGCTTGGAGGTAGGGGCCAACGTCCTGACTTTC